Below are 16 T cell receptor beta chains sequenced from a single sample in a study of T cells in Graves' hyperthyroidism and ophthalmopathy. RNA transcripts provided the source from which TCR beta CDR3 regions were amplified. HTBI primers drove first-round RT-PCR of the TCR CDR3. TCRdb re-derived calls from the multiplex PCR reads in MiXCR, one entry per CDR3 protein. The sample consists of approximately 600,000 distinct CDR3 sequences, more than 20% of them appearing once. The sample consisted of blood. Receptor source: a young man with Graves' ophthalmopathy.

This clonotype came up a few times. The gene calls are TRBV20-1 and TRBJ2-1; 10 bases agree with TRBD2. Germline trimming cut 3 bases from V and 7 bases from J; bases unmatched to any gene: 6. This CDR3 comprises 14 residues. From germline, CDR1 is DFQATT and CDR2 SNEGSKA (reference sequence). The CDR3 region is CSASTGLALNEQFF. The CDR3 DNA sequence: TGCAGTGCTAGTACGGGACTAGCGTTAAATGAGCAGTTCTTC.

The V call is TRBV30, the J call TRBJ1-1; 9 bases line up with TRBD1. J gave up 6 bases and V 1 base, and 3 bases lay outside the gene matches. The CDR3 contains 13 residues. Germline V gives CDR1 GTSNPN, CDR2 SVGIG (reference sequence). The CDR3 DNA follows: TGTGCCTGGAGTGCACAGGGGGCTCCTGAAGCTTTCTTT. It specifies CAWSAQGAPEAFF.

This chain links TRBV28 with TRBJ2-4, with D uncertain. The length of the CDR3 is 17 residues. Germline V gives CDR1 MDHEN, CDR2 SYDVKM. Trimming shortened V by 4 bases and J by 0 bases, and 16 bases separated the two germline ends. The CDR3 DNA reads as TGTGCCAGCAGTTCCCCACGCGGATCACTAGCCAAAAACATTCAGTACTTC. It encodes CASSSPRGSLAKNIQYF.

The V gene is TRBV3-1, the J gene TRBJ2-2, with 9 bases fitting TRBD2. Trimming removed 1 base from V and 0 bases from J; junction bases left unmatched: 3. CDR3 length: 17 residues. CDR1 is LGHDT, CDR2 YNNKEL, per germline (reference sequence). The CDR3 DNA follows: TGTGCCAGCAGCCAAGGGGCTAGCGGGACGAACACCGGGGAGCTGTTTTTT. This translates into CASSQGASGTNTGELFF.

The DNA for the CDR3 is TGTGCCAGCAGTTTATTGGCCCCGACCGGGTTGGGGGGGCGGGTCACAGATACGCAGTATTTT. Its protein product is CASSLLAPTGLGGRVTDTQYF. The chain joins TRBV27 to TRBJ2-3; possibly TRBD2 for D (7 bases). CDR1 and CDR2 from the germline V gene are MNHEY and SMNVEV (reference sequence). Trimming left V 1 base short and J 2 bases short, with 28 bases between. This CDR3 comprises 21 residues.

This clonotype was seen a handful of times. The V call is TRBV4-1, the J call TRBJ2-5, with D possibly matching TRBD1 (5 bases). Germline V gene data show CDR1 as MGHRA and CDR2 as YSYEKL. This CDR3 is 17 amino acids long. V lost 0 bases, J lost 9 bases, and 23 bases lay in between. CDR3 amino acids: CASSQDGANGTPPAQYF. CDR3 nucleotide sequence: TGCGCCAGCAGCCAAGATGGGGCTAACGGTACCCCCCCGGCCCAGTACTTC.

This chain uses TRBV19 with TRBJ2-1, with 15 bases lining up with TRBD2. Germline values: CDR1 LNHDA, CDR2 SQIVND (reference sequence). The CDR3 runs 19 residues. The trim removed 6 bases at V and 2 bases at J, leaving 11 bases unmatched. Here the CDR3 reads CASSKGLAGGMGPYNEQFF. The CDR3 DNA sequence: TGTGCCAGTAGCAAGGGACTAGCGGGAGGTATGGGGCCCTACAATGAGCAGTTCTTC.

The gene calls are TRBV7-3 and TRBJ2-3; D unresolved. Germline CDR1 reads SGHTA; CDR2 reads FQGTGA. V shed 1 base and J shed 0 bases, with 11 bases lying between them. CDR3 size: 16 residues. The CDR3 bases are TGTGCCAGCAGCTTAATATTGTGGACGAGCACAGATACGCAGTATTTT. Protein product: CASSLILWTSTDTQYF.

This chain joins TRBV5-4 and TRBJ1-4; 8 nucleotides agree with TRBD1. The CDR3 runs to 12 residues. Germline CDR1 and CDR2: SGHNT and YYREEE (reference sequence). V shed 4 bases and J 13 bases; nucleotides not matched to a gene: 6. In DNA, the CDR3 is TGTGCCAGCAGCAGGACAGGGAGTGGACTGTTTTTT. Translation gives CASSRTGSGLFF.

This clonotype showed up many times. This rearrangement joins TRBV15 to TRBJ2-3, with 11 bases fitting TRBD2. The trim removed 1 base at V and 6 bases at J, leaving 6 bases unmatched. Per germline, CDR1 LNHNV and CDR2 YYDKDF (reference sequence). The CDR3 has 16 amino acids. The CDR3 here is CATSRGLAGTSDTQYF. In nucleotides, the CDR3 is TGTGCCACCAGCAGAGGACTAGCGGGGACCTCGGATACGCAGTATTTT.

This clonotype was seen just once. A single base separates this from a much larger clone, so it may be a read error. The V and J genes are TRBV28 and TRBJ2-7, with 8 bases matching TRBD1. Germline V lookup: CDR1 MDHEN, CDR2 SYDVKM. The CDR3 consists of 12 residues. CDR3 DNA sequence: TGTGCCAGTCACCGAGGACAGGGCGAGCAGCACTTC. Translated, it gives CASHRGQGEQHF.

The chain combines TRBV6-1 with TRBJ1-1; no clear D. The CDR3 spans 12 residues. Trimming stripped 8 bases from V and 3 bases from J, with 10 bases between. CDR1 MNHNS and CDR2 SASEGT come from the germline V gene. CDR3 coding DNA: TGTGCCAGCGCCGCAGGTCACACTGAAGCTTTCTTT. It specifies CASAAGHTEAFF.

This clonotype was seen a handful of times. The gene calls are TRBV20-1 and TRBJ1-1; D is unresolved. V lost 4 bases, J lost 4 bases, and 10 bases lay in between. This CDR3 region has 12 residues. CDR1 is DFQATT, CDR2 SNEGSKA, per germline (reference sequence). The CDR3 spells CSAKSTATEAFF. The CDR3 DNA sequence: TGCAGTGCTAAATCTACTGCCACTGAAGCTTTCTTT.

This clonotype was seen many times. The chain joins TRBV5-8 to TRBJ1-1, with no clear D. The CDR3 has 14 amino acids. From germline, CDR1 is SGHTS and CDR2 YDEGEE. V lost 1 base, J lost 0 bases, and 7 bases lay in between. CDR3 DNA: TGTGCCAGCAGCTTGTATGGAATGAACACTGAAGCTTTCTTT. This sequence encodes CASSLYGMNTEAFF.

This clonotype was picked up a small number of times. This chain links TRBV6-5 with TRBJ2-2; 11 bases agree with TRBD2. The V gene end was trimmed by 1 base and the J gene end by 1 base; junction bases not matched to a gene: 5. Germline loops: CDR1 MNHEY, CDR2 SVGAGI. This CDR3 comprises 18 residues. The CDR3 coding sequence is TGTGCCAGCAGTTACTATATTGGGACTAGCGGGAACACCGGGGAGCTGTTTTTT. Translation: CASSYYIGTSGNTGELFF.

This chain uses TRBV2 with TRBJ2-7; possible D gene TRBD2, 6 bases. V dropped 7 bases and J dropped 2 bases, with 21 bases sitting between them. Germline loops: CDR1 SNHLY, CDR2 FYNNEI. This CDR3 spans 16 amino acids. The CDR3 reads CASTDPPGGAPYEQYF. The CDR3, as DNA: TGTGCCAGCACCGACCCCCCCGGGGGTGCCCCCTACGAGCAGTACTTC.